Sequencing of this T cell receptor beta chain was carried out in a study of cytomegalovirus exposure and HLA in healthy donors. Per germline, CDR1 SGDLS and CDR2 YYNGEE. V was pared by 4 bases and J by 8 bases, with 7 bases of the junction left unmatched. The CDR3 contains 15 residues. PCR involved 60 Vbeta and 13 Jbeta primers. Assay used: immunoSEQ multiplex PCR; TCRdb lists only in-frame clones, some missing. The sample has 110,000 to 150,000 clones, and its top ten clones hold 2% to 2.5%. The clonotype comes from a woman aged 18 to 35 in good health and CMV-seronegative. The sample taken for sequencing was PBMCs. The J gene is TRBJ2-1, the V gene TRBV9; the match to TRBD2 covers 12 bases. CDR3 DNA sequence: TGTGCCAGCAGCCCTAGCGGGAGGGCCATCGATGAGCAGTTCTTC. It yields the protein CASSPSGRAIDEQFF.